A selection of T cell receptor beta chains follows, all from one sample in a study of blood T cell repertoires in COVID-19. Some clones are missing from TCRdb's copy, which holds only in-frame ones; the method was immunoSEQ multiplex PCR. This sample has 200,000 to 300,000 clones; roughly 91% occur once, and the top ten carry less than 4%. Sequencing input: PBMCs or T cells enriched from blood (not recorded which). Source of these receptors: a woman aged 25 to 39 with acute COVID-19. Each CDR3 is given with its conserved first and last residue. The D gene is left open where the match is weak. Expanded clones get a size class; other rows say once, few or many, or leave the size out.

d_call	clone_size	v_call	j_call	cdr3_aa	cdr3_nt
-	-	TRBV25-1	TRBJ1-1	CASSQDRTEAFF	TGTGCCAGCAGTCAAGACAGGACGGAAGCTTTCTTT
TRBD1	-	TRBV28	TRBJ1-2	CASSRQGAGYTF	TGTGCCAGCAGTCGACAGGGGGCTGGCTACACCTTC
TRBD2	-	TRBV9	TRBJ2-1	CASTRTSGQIYNEQFF	TGTGCCAGCACCAGGACTAGCGGGCAGATTTACAATGAGCAGTTCTTC
-	-	TRBV10-2	TRBJ2-1	CASSDYFYNEQFF	TGCGCCAGCAGTGATTACTTTTACAATGAGCAGTTCTTC
-	-	TRBV30	TRBJ2-7	CAWRTRTYQGLEQYF	TGTGCCTGGAGGACTCGTACCTACCAGGGGCTCGAGCAGTACTTC
-	-	TRBV2	TRBJ1-1	CASSEVGEAFF	TGTGCCAGCAGTGAAGTTGGCGAAGCTTTCTTT
TRBD2	-	TRBV5-4	TRBJ2-7	CASSLEMTSGAYEQYF	TGTGCCAGCAGCTTGGAAATGACTAGCGGGGCCTACGAGCAGTACTTC
-	-	TRBV21-1	TRBJ1-5	CASSKVGRKRGQPQHF	TGTGCCAGCAGCAAAGTAGGGCGGAAAAGGGGTCAGCCCCAGCATTTT
-	once	TRBV7-3	TRBJ2-1	CASSGSDSSYNEQFF	TGTGCCAGCAGCGGTTCGGACAGCTCCTACAATGAGCAGTTCTTC
-	-	TRBV5-1	TRBJ1-4	CASSRQGRVEKLFF	TGCGCCAGCAGCCGGCAGGGGCGAGTTGAAAAACTGTTTTTT
TRBD2	-	TRBV20-1	TRBJ2-1	CSASPAGDSYNEQFF	TGCAGTGCTAGTCCAGCGGGGGACTCCTACAATGAGCAGTTCTTC
TRBD1	-	TRBV7-9	TRBJ2-3	CASSRGQITDTQYF	TGTGCCAGCAGCAGGGGGCAGATCACAGATACGCAGTATTTT
TRBD1	-	TRBV2	TRBJ2-1	CASSLDRGRDEQFF	TGTGCCAGCAGCCTCGACAGGGGGCGGGATGAGCAGTTCTTC
TRBD1	once	TRBV7-2	TRBJ1-1	CASSSTGVGTEAFF	TGTGCCAGCAGCTCGACAGGGGTTGGAACTGAAGCTTTCTTT
-	-	TRBV4-2	TRBJ2-3	CASSLLRTDTQYF	TGTGCCAGCAGCCTCTTGCGTACAGATACGCAGTATTTT
-	-	TRBV7-2	TRBJ1-6	CASSSQTDGSPLHF	TGTGCCAGCAGCTCCCAGACAGATGGATCACCCCTCCACTTT
-	-	TRBV2	TRBJ1-4	CASRASFNEKLFF	TGTGCCAGCAGGGCCTCTTTTAATGAAAAACTGTTTTTT
-	-	TRBV10-3	TRBJ2-6	CAISEYREFGGANVLTF	TGTGCCATCAGTGAATACAGGGAATTTGGTGGGGCCAACGTCCTGACTTTC
-	-	TRBV15	TRBJ2-2	CATSTDMGGGELFF	TGTGCCACCAGCACCGACATGGGTGGCGGGGAGCTGTTTTTT
-	once	TRBV11-2	TRBJ2-7	CPGGTNEQYF	TGTCCCGGAGGCACGAACGAGCAGTACTTC
-	-	TRBV27	TRBJ1-6	CASSRRTADPLHF	TGTGCCAGCAGTCGCCGGACAGCGGACCCCCTCCACTTT
TRBD2	-	TRBV7-2	TRBJ2-2	CASSSGLAGYAGELFF	TGTGCCAGCAGCTCCGGACTAGCGGGGTACGCCGGGGAGCTGTTTTTT
-	-	TRBV12-5	TRBJ1-2	CASGSNYGYTF	TGTGCTAGTGGCTCCAACTATGGCTACACCTTC
-	once	TRBV20-1	TRBJ1-1	CSAAQNSEAFF	TGCAGTGCCGCCCAGAATAGCGAAGCTTTCTTT
-	few	TRBV7-2	TRBJ2-7	CASSFDRSSYEQYF	TGTGCCAGCAGCTTCGACAGGTCCTCCTACGAGCAGTACTTC
TRBD2	few	TRBV5-4	TRBJ2-1	CASSLARGLAGPKQFF	TGTGCCAGCAGCTTGGCCCGGGGACTAGCGGGACCTAAGCAGTTCTTC
-	-	TRBV7-2	TRBJ2-7	CASSLDPAYEQYF	TGTGCCAGCAGCTTAGATCCGGCCTACGAGCAGTACTTC
TRBD1	-	TRBV5-1	TRBJ2-7	CASSLGTGGLEQYF	TGCGCCAGCAGCTTGGGGACAGGGGGCTTAGAGCAGTACTTC
TRBD1	-	TRBV3-1/TRBV3-2	TRBJ1-2	CASSHGTGQDYGYTF	TGTGCCAGCAGCCACGGGACAGGGCAAGATTATGGCTACACCTTC
-	-	TRBV5-1	TRBJ2-7	CASSSGQYEQYF	TGCGCCAGCAGCTCTGGACAGTACGAGCAGTACTTC
-	-	TRBV18	TRBJ1-4	CASSLGHEEKLFF	TGTGCCAGCTCACTCGGACACGAGGAAAAACTGTTTTTT
-	-	TRBV25-1	TRBJ2-1	CASSEYTEPYNEQFF	TGTGCCAGCAGTGAATATACCGAGCCCTACAATGAGCAGTTCTTC
TRBD1	-	TRBV5-1	TRBJ1-1	CASSLGTGDLEAFF	TGCGCCAGCAGCTTGGGGACAGGGGATTTAGAAGCTTTCTTT
TRBD1	-	TRBV7-8	TRBJ1-1	CASSPRTGVGRTEAFF	TGTGCCAGCAGCCCGAGGACAGGGGTTGGGCGCACTGAAGCTTTCTTT
TRBD1	-	TRBV6-5	TRBJ1-2	CASSQPGQRGYTF	TGTGCCAGCAGTCAACCGGGACAGCGGGGCTACACCTTC
-	-	TRBV6-5	TRBJ1-2	CASRGQSYYGYTF	TGTGCCAGCAGAGGACAGTCATACTATGGCTACACCTTC
-	-	TRBV19	TRBJ2-5	CASSAGMRETQYF	TGTGCCAGTAGTGCAGGGATGAGGGAGACCCAGTACTTC
-	-	TRBV27	TRBJ1-2	CASSLPNRVGYTF	TGTGCCAGCAGTTTACCGAACAGGGTTGGCTACACCTTC
-	-	TRBV6-2/TRBV6-3	TRBJ2-1	CASSGRWASREVYNEQFF	TGTGCCAGCAGCGGACGGTGGGCTAGCCGTGAGGTCTACAATGAGCAGTTCTTC
TRBD1	-	TRBV5-4	TRBJ2-2	CASSPWTGDGTGELFF	TGTGCCAGCAGCCCGTGGACAGGGGATGGCACCGGGGAGCTGTTTTTT
-	-	TRBV19	TRBJ2-1	CASASLEISYNEQFF	TGTGCCAGTGCCTCCCTAGAGATTTCCTACAATGAGCAGTTCTTC
TRBD1	-	TRBV6-1	TRBJ1-5	CASSEAGQGHNQPQHF	TGTGCCAGCAGTGAAGCGGGACAGGGCCACAATCAGCCCCAGCATTTT
-	-	TRBV29-1	TRBJ1-1	CSVDRLGGTEAFF	TGCAGCGTTGATCGGTTAGGGGGCACTGAAGCTTTCTTT
-	-	TRBV6-5	TRBJ2-7	CASSLDSYEQYF	TGTGCCAGCAGTTTGGACAGCTACGAGCAGTACTTC
TRBD1	-	TRBV7-7	TRBJ1-5	CASSSRDRGDQPQHF	TGTGCCAGCAGCTCAAGGGACAGGGGGGATCAGCCCCAGCATTTT
-	-	TRBV5-1	TRBJ1-4	CASSPVGLGEKLFF	TGCGCCAGCAGCCCGGTCGGCCTGGGCGAAAAACTGTTTTTT
-	-	TRBV2	TRBJ2-7	CASTGNEQYF	TGTGCCAGCACAGGGAACGAGCAGTACTTC
-	-	TRBV5-1	TRBJ2-2	CASSLNGGTGELFF	TGCGCCAGCAGCTTAAATGGAGGCACCGGGGAGCTGTTTTTT
TRBD2	-	TRBV18	TRBJ2-3	CASSPSGGPYTDTQYF	TGTGCCAGCTCACCCTCGGGAGGGCCTTACACAGATACGCAGTATTTT
TRBD1	-	TRBV19	TRBJ2-3	CASSSRTGMGTDTQYF	TGTGCCAGTAGTAGCCGGACAGGGATGGGCACAGATACGCAGTATTTT
-	-	TRBV30	TRBJ2-6	CAWSEETGFNVLTF	TGTGCCTGGAGTGAAGAAACAGGGTTCAACGTCCTGACTTTC
TRBD2	-	TRBV10-3	TRBJ2-3	CAISGTSGGATDTQYF	TGTGCCATCAGCGGGACTAGCGGGGGGGCAACAGATACGCAGTATTTT
-	few	TRBV7-2	TRBJ1-4	CASGLTGVTNEKLFF	TGTGCCAGCGGACTAACTGGGGTAACTAATGAAAAACTGTTTTTT
TRBD1	-	TRBV7-9	TRBJ2-7	CASSSRTGGYEQYF	TGTGCCAGCAGCTCTCGGACAGGGGGCTACGAGCAGTACTTC
TRBD2	-	TRBV5-4	TRBJ2-7	CASSLVPAGNPYEQYF	TGTGCCAGCAGCTTGGTTCCAGCGGGGAACCCCTACGAGCAGTACTTC
-	once	TRBV7-9	TRBJ1-2	CASSFLGTDYGYTF	TGTGCCAGCAGCTTTCTGGGGACTGACTATGGCTACACCTTC
TRBD2	-	TRBV7-6	TRBJ2-3	CASSSLREARTDTQYF	TGTGCCAGCAGCTCGCTCCGGGAGGCCCGCACAGATACGCAGTATTTT
-	once	TRBV24-1	TRBJ2-1	CATSDPGQNEQFF	TGTGCCACCAGTGACCCTGGACAAAATGAGCAGTTCTTC
TRBD1	-	TRBV6-5	TRBJ2-5	CASSWTGQETQYF	TGTGCCAGCAGTTGGACAGGGCAAGAGACCCAGTACTTC
-	-	TRBV30	TRBJ2-4	CACGGRAKNIQYF	TGTGCCTGCGGGGGGCGGGCCAAAAACATTCAGTACTTC